This is a list of T cell receptor beta chains from one sample in a study of memory CD4+ T cells and cytomegalovirus serostatus. Produced via immunoSEQ multiplex PCR; TCRdb's table is partial and in-frame only. Of 75,000 to 90,000 clones in the sample, about 85% were seen once. The sequenced sample was memory CD4+ T cells from blood. These receptors all stem from an adult in good health and CMV-seronegative. CDR3s include the opening cysteine and the closing phenylalanine or tryptophan. The order of the fields is V gene, D gene, J gene, clone size, CDR3 protein, CDR3 DNA. The D gene is left open where the match is weak. The size field is filled for only some rows; it gives once, few, many or a size class.

>TRBV30|-|TRBJ2-7|-
CAWNRAHEQYF
TGTGCCTGGAACAGGGCCCACGAGCAGTACTTC
>TRBV5-1|-|TRBJ1-2|-
CASSLGGDTYYGYTF
TGCGCCAGCAGCTTGGGTGGAGACACCTACTATGGCTACACCTTC
>TRBV9|-|TRBJ1-1|-
CASSVDGLALGGGTEAFF
TGTGCCAGCAGCGTAGATGGTCTGGCACTCGGCGGGGGGACTGAAGCTTTCTTT
>TRBV7-9|-|TRBJ2-7|-
CASSSTGRDHNYEQYF
TGTGCCAGCAGCTCAACAGGCAGGGATCATAACTACGAGCAGTACTTC
>TRBV5-1|-|TRBJ2-7|-
CASSLDATAHYSYEQYF
TGCGCCAGCAGCTTGGATGCGACAGCGCATTATTCCTACGAGCAGTACTTC
>TRBV10-3|-|TRBJ1-3|-
CAISESTGNTIYF
TGTGCCATCAGTGAGTCGACTGGAAACACCATATATTTT
>TRBV28|TRBD2|TRBJ2-4|-
CASSSGGGLAKNIQYF
TGTGCCAGCAGTTCGGGGGGGGGATTAGCCAAAAACATTCAGTACTTC
>TRBV4-1|-|TRBJ1-2|-
CASSQERIGDLTKLRGYTF
TGCGCCAGCAGCCAAGAGAGGATCGGGGACCTTACCAAGCTGAGGGGCTACACCTTC
>TRBV20-1|-|TRBJ1-4|few
CSASSVRKLFF
TGCAGTGCTAGTAGCGTGAGGAAACTGTTTTTT
>TRBV6-5|TRBD1|TRBJ1-2|-
CASSSTWDRGMDGYTF
TGTGCCAGCAGTTCCACTTGGGACAGGGGGATGGATGGCTACACCTTC
>TRBV7-9|-|TRBJ1-1|many
CASSLSMGTEAFF
TGTGCCAGCAGCTTATCGATGGGTACTGAAGCTTTCTTT
>TRBV27|TRBD2|TRBJ2-7|few
CASSLSAGEIYEQYF
TGTGCCAGCAGTTTATCAGCGGGGGAGATCTACGAGCAGTACTTC
>TRBV10-2|-|TRBJ1-5|-
CASSATDSNQPQHF
TGCGCCAGCAGCGCGACCGATAGCAATCAGCCCCAGCATTTT
>TRBV7-2|-|TRBJ1-1|-
CASSPTGPTEAFF
TGTGCCAGCAGCCCTACTGGTCCCACTGAAGCTTTCTTT
>TRBV10-3|TRBD1|TRBJ2-2|-
CAIQGANTGELFF
TGTGCCATCCAGGGGGCGAACACCGGGGAGCTGTTTTTT
>TRBV6-1|-|TRBJ2-7|-
CASSVGTAYEQYF
TGTGCCAGCAGTGTCGGCACCGCCTACGAGCAGTACTTC
>TRBV5-4|-|TRBJ1-2|-
CASSQALGTRGGTF
TGTGCCAGCAGCCAGGCTCTTGGGACACGGGGCGGCACCTTC
>TRBV4-2|-|TRBJ2-3|-
CASSQVGGNADTQYF
TGTGCCAGCAGCCAAGTGGGCGGGAACGCAGATACGCAGTATTTT
>TRBV4-1|TRBD1|TRBJ1-1|-
CASSPADRAGTEAFF
TGCGCCAGCAGCCCGGCTGACAGGGCTGGCACTGAAGCTTTCTTT
>TRBV19|TRBD2|TRBJ2-1|-
CASSVKGLGGDEQFF
TGTGCCAGTAGTGTTAAAGGACTAGGTGGGGATGAGCAGTTCTTC
>TRBV19|-|TRBJ2-2|once
CASSIGGVGTGELFF
TGTGCCAGTAGTATCGGAGGGGTTGGGACCGGGGAGCTGTTTTTT
>TRBV29-1|-|TRBJ1-1|few
CSVQHALNTEAFF
TGCAGCGTCCAACACGCACTGAACACTGAAGCTTTCTTT
>TRBV11-3|TRBD2|TRBJ2-5|-
CASSRSGGLQETQYF
TGTGCCAGCAGCCGTAGCGGGGGCCTACAAGAGACCCAGTACTTC
>TRBV27|-|TRBJ1-2|-
CASSLLGTGQTPYGYTF
TGTGCCAGCAGTTTATTAGGGACCGGACAAACTCCCTATGGCTACACCTTC
>TRBV18|-|TRBJ2-7|-
CASSPGADNYEQYF
TGTGCCAGCTCACCAGGGGCGGATAATTACGAGCAGTACTTC
>TRBV9|-|TRBJ1-4|few
CASSAANEKLFF
TGTGCCAGCAGCGCCGCGAATGAAAAACTGTTTTTT
>TRBV30|-|TRBJ1-2|-
CAWSVQHNYGYTF
TGTGCCTGGAGTGTCCAGCATAACTATGGCTACACCTTC
>TRBV6-5|-|TRBJ1-6|-
CASSYVGSPLHF
TGTGCCAGCAGTTACGTGGGTTCACCCCTCCACTTT
>TRBV19|-|TRBJ2-7|-
CASSITSTTYEQYF
TGTGCCAGTAGTATCACTTCTACTACCTACGAGCAGTACTTC
>TRBV7-9|-|TRBJ2-5|-
CASGLRETQYF
TGTGCCAGCGGCCTACGGGAGACCCAGTACTTC
>TRBV2|-|TRBJ2-7|-
CASSGGYEQYF
TGTGCCAGCAGTGGAGGCTACGAGCAGTACTTC
>TRBV4-3|-|TRBJ1-1|-
CASSQDPQGANTEAFF
TGCGCCAGCAGCCAAGATCCACAGGGTGCGAACACTGAAGCTTTCTTT
>TRBV2|TRBD1|TRBJ1-1|once
CASRDPGQGNTEAFF
TGTGCCAGCAGGGATCCGGGACAGGGTAACACTGAAGCTTTCTTT
>TRBV5-1|-|TRBJ2-1|-
CASSLAGSSNYNEQFF
TGCGCCAGCAGCTTGGCGGGCAGCTCCAACTACAATGAGCAGTTCTTC
>TRBV6-6|TRBD1|TRBJ2-1|-
CASSTGTGHNEQFF
TGTGCCAGCAGTACCGGGACAGGGCACAATGAGCAGTTCTTC
>TRBV6-1|-|TRBJ2-2|-
CASSEVLRGRGTGELFF
TGTGCCAGCAGTGAAGTTTTGAGGGGGAGAGGAACCGGGGAGCTGTTTTTT
>TRBV30|-|TRBJ1-1|-
CAWSVDTAAFF
TGTGCCTGGAGTGTAGATACCGCGGCTTTCTTT
>TRBV28|-|TRBJ1-6|-
CASSQGSAGDSPLHF
TGTGCCAGCAGCCAGGGGTCGGCAGGGGATTCACCCCTCCACTTT
>TRBV11-1|-|TRBJ1-2|-
CASSLALRGGAGYTF
TGTGCCAGCAGCTTAGCGCTAAGAGGAGGCGCAGGCTACACCTTC
>TRBV10-3|TRBD1|TRBJ2-4|-
CAISEPRQGENIQYF
TGTGCCATCAGTGAACCTAGACAGGGTGAAAACATTCAGTACTTC